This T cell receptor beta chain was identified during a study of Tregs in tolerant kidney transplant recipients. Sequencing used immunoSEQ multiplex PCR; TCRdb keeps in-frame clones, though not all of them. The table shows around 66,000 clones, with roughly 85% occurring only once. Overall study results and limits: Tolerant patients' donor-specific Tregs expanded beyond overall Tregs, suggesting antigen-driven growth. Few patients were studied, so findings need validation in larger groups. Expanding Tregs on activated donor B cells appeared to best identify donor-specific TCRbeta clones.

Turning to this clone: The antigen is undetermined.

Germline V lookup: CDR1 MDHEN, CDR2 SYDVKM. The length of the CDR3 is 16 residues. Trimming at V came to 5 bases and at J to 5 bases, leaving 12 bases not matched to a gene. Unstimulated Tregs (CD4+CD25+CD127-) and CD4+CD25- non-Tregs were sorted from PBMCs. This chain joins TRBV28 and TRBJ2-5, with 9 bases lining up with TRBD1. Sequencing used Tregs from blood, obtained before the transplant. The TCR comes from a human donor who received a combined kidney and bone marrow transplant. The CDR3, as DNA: TGTGCCAGCAGTCCTACCGGGACAGGGTGGAGGGAGACCCAGTACTTC. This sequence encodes CASSPTGTGWRETQYF.